One and the same sample provided the 11 T cell receptor beta chains below, sequenced in a study of monozygotic twins with inflammatory bowel disease. TCRdb reanalyzed the 5' RACE reads and collapses them to one entry per CDR3 protein, without DNA. This listing includes some 170,000 distinct CDR3 sequences. Sequencing input: blood. These receptors all stem from a human donor with ulcerative colitis or Crohn's disease, or a healthy co-twin of an affected twin (not recorded which).

The chain links TRBV5-6 to TRBJ2-7; TCRdb designates TRBD1, a call that cannot be tested without DNA. The CDR3 runs 15 residues. Germline CDR1 reads SGHDT; CDR2 reads YYEEEE. The CDR3 here is CASSLDGTGRYEQYF. Combining the CDR3 with reference TRBV5-6 and TRBJ2-7 gives the whole variable domain DAGVTQSPTHLIKTRGQQVTLRCSPKSGHDTVSWYQQALGQGPQFIFQYYEEEERQRGNFPDRFSGHQFPNYSSELNVNALLLGDSALYLCASSLDGTGRYEQYFGPGTRLTVT.

The V gene is TRBV5-6, the J gene TRBJ2-2; with no DNA, the TCRdb D assignment of TRBD1 cannot be verified. Germline V gives CDR1 SGHDT, CDR2 YYEEEE. CDR3 length: 16 amino acids. The CDR3 is CASSPRDRGHTGELFF.

The J gene is TRBJ1-1, the V gene TRBV12-3 or TRBV12-4. The CDR3 is 13 amino acids. The CDR3 protein is CASSPQMNTEAFF.

The chain recombines TRBV7-2 with TRBJ2-7; TCRdb selects TRBD2, and the lack of DNA leaves this call unchecked. Germline V CDR1 and CDR2: SGHTA, FQGNSA. CDR3 size: 16 residues. The CDR3: CASSLASSGNSYEQYF. Combining the CDR3 with reference TRBV7-2 and TRBJ2-7 gives the whole variable domain GAGVSQSPSNKVTEKGKDVELRCDPISGHTALYWYRQSLGQGLEFLIYFQGNSAPDKSGLPSDRFSAERTGGSVSTLTIQRTQQEDSAVYLCASSLASSGNSYEQYFGPGTRLTVT.

The V and J genes are TRBV7-9 and TRBJ2-7; without DNA, the TCRdb call of TRBD2 cannot be checked. CDR3 length equals 14 residues. The germline V gene encodes CDR1 SEHNR and CDR2 FQNEAQ (reference sequence). The CDR3 reads CASSHSAGIYEQYF.

The genes are TRBV3-1 and TRBJ2-5. CDR3 size: 16 residues. The germline V gene has CDR1 LGHDT and CDR2 YNNKEL (reference sequence). The CDR3 is CASSQGIREFQETQYF.

The chain recombines TRBV20-1 with TRBJ1-4. Per germline, CDR1 DFQATT and CDR2 SNEGSKA (reference sequence). This CDR3 has 14 amino acids. The CDR3 here is CSASSHPTNEKLFF.

This chain joins TRBV18 and TRBJ1-5; without DNA, the TCRdb call of TRBD1 cannot be checked. Per germline, CDR1 KGHSH and CDR2 LQKENI. The CDR3 has 16 amino acids. The CDR3 loop is CASSPGTGDSNQPQHF.

J is TRBJ2-1 and V is TRBV5-4; TCRdb's D call of TRBD2 is untestable without DNA. The CDR3 loop spans 16 amino acids. Germline assignment: CDR1 SGHNT and CDR2 YYREEE (reference sequence). Here the CDR3 reads CASSLGGQRGGGEQFF. The variable domain in full, with the rest retrieved from reference TRBV5-4 and TRBJ2-1, is ETGVTQSPTHLIKTRGQQVTLRCSSQSGHNTVSWYQQALGQGPQFIFQYYREEENGRGNFPPRFSGLQFPNYSSELNVNALELDDSALYLCASSLGGQRGGGEQFFGPGTRLTVL.

This sequence joins TRBV24-1 and TRBJ1-1. CDR1 KGHDR and CDR2 SFDVKD come from the germline V gene. The CDR3 consists of 13 residues. The CDR3 loop reads CATSDFRDTEAFF.

J is TRBJ2-3 and V is TRBV7-3. There are 14 residues in the CDR3. CDR1 and CDR2 from the germline V gene are SGHTA and FQGTGA. The CDR3 region is CASSLTVLGDTQYF.